The sequence of this T cell receptor beta chain was determined in a study of T cell repertoires in cytomegalovirus infection. Across the whole study: Based on public TCR beta signatures, there were indications of CMV infection and of a matching HLA type.

Germline V gene lookup returns CDR1 DFQATT and CDR2 SNEGSKA (reference sequence). V lost 2 bases, J lost 1 base, and 8 bases lay in between. The CDR3 loop spans 13 amino acids. A single record per CDR3 protein comes from TCRdb applying MiXCR to the reads. Of around 310,000 distinct CDR3 sequences in the sample, about 17% were seen once. This clonotype was counted many times. Its target is not known. Study-level results: It was HLA-C-restricted CMV-specific TCR beta clonotypes that dominated the response ex vivo. There were carriers of CMV plus the relevant HLA, and cumulative public TCR beta family frequency identified them.

This receptor was taken from a human donor in good health (CMV status not recorded). Some clones in this sample may be carry-over from other donors' samples. The J gene is TRBJ1-1, the V gene TRBV20-1, with D possibly matching TRBD1 (5 bases). The specimen was PBMCs. The CDR3 protein is CSARIGGNTEAFF. The CDR3 nucleotides read TGCAGTGCTAGAATTGGGGGGAACACTGAAGCTTTCTTT.